Listed below are T cell receptor beta chains from one sample, sequenced in a study of control samples from healthy donors and cancer patients. Clones were sequenced by immunoSEQ multiplex PCR, and TCRdb holds only the in-frame ones, with some missing. The sample lists over 50,000 clones; 80% were seen once. Material for sequencing was blood. These receptor sequences come from a man between 65 and 85 years old in good health. Both conserved end residues are part of each CDR3. The D gene is left open where the match is weak. Clone size is not always given. Where it is, it says once, few, many or a class for expanded clones.

d_call	clone_size	j_call	v_call	cdr3_aa	cdr3_nt
-	few	TRBJ2-6	TRBV29-1	CSVALSGANVLTF	TGCAGCGTTGCTCTCTCTGGGGCCAACGTCCTGACTTTC
-	-	TRBJ2-7	TRBV27	CASSSGGAVDEQYF	TGTGCCAGCAGTTCTGGGGGCGCCGTCGACGAGCAGTACTTC
TRBD2	-	TRBJ2-1	TRBV9	CASSPRGSGRVDEQFF	TGTGCCAGCAGCCCCCGGGGTAGCGGGAGGGTAGATGAGCAGTTCTTC
-	medium-sized	TRBJ1-4	TRBV28	CASSLWLVVGKEKLFF	TGTGCCAGCAGTTTATGGTTGGTCGTAGGTAAAGAAAAACTGTTTTTT
TRBD2	few	TRBJ2-1	TRBV3-1/TRBV3-2	CASTQGLAGMNEQFF	TGTGCCAGCACCCAGGGACTAGCGGGAATGAATGAGCAGTTCTTC
-	few	TRBJ2-7	TRBV5-6	CASSLSQIYEQYF	TGTGCCAGCAGCTTGAGCCAGATCTACGAGCAGTACTTC
-	-	TRBJ2-1	TRBV7-3	CASSLTASSYNEQFF	TGTGCCAGCAGCTTAACGGCGAGCTCCTACAATGAGCAGTTCTTC
-	-	TRBJ1-1	TRBV30	CAWMGGRTEAFF	TGTGCCTGGATGGGGGGGAGGACTGAAGCTTTCTTT
TRBD2	-	TRBJ2-5	TRBV7-3	CASSLTSGGETQYF	TGTGCCAGCAGCCTTACTAGCGGAGGGGAGACCCAGTACTTC
TRBD1	-	TRBJ2-7	TRBV5-1	CASSLPDRGDEQYF	TGCGCCAGCAGCTTGCCGGACAGGGGAGACGAGCAGTACTTC
-	-	TRBJ2-1	TRBV7-2	CASSLVGGAYNEQFF	TGTGCCAGCAGCTTAGTAGGGGGGGCCTACAATGAGCAGTTCTTC
-	-	TRBJ2-7	TRBV5-1	CASSLRGYEQYF	TGCGCCAGCAGCTTGCGGGGCTACGAGCAGTACTTC
-	once	TRBJ2-6	TRBV5-1	CASSLRQGANVLTF	TGCGCCAGCAGCTTGCGGCAGGGGGCCAACGTCCTGACTTTC
TRBD1	-	TRBJ2-1	TRBV7-9	CASSLALTGGYNEQFF	TGTGCCAGCAGCTTAGCGTTGACAGGGGGGTACAATGAGCAGTTCTTC
-	-	TRBJ2-4	TRBV18	CASSQLRGDIQYF	TGTGCCAGCTCACAGCTCAGGGGGGACATTCAGTACTTC
-	-	TRBJ2-1	TRBV5-6	CASSLALEGFEQFF	TGTGCCAGCAGCTTGGCCCTAGAAGGCTTTGAGCAGTTCTTC
-	once	TRBJ2-2	TRBV6-5	CASSGSNTGELFF	TGTGCCAGCTCGGGCAGTAACACCGGGGAGCTGTTTTTT
TRBD1	-	TRBJ1-6	TRBV5-4	CASSFQGTAPLHF	TGTGCCAGCAGCTTCCAGGGGACAGCTCCCCTCCACTTT
TRBD2	-	TRBJ2-1	TRBV19	CASSINSGVSYNEQFF	TGTGCCAGTAGTATTAATAGCGGGGTCTCCTACAATGAGCAGTTCTTC
-	-	TRBJ1-4	TRBV5-6	CASSSLRGGEKLFF	TGTGCCAGCAGCTCGTTGAGGGGGGGTGAAAAACTGTTTTTT
-	-	TRBJ2-7	TRBV3-1/TRBV3-2	CASSQVKGTRQDEQYF	TGTGCCAGCAGCCAGGTAAAAGGAACGCGTCAGGACGAGCAGTACTTC
TRBD2	-	TRBJ2-1	TRBV10-1	CASSEQSGGRQFF	TGCGCCAGCAGTGAGCAATCGGGCGGGAGGCAGTTCTTC
TRBD2	-	TRBJ2-2	TRBV4-2	CASSQQLAGGTNTGELFF	TGTGCCAGCAGCCAGCAGCTAGCGGGAGGGACGAACACCGGGGAGCTGTTTTTT
-	-	TRBJ1-2	TRBV15	CATSRSEGVYGYTF	TGTGCCACCAGCAGATCCGAGGGCGTTTATGGCTACACCTTC
-	-	TRBJ2-7	TRBV7-2	CASSRAGGQVYEQYF	TGTGCCAGCAGTCGGGCAGGGGGGCAAGTATACGAGCAGTACTTC
-	-	TRBJ2-7	TRBV5-4	CASSLGGADSYEQYF	TGTGCCAGCAGCTTGGGGGGGGCGGACAGCTACGAGCAGTACTTC
-	-	TRBJ2-7	TRBV28	CASSLWARKVGQYF	TGTGCCAGCAGTTTATGGGCCCGGAAAGTTGGGCAGTACTTC
-	-	TRBJ2-3	TRBV18	CASSPLRAPGTDTQYF	TGTGCCAGCTCACCATTGCGGGCCCCGGGCACAGATACGCAGTATTTT
TRBD1	-	TRBJ1-4	TRBV6-5	CASTTGELVGEKLFF	TGTGCCAGCACGACAGGGGAACTAGTAGGTGAAAAACTGTTTTTT
-	-	TRBJ2-6	TRBV5-1	CASSLGISSGANVLTF	TGCGCCAGCAGCTTAGGAATTTCCTCTGGGGCCAACGTCCTGACTTTC
TRBD2	-	TRBJ2-3	TRBV27	CASSLLSGRTDTQYF	TGTGCCAGCAGTTTATTGTCCGGGAGGACAGATACGCAGTATTTT
-	-	TRBJ2-3	TRBV29-1	CSVDDGSTDTQYF	TGCAGCGTTGATGACGGGAGCACAGATACGCAGTATTTT
TRBD1	once	TRBJ2-3	TRBV7-2	CASSLDRGVADTQYF	TGTGCCAGCAGCTTGGACAGGGGAGTAGCAGATACGCAGTATTTT
-	-	TRBJ2-2	TRBV7-7	CASSATGTGELFF	TGTGCTAGCAGCGCGACAGGCACCGGGGAGCTGTTTTTT
-	-	TRBJ2-3	TRBV2	CASSLQGARTDTQYF	TGTGCCAGCAGTCTACAGGGTGCCCGCACAGATACGCAGTATTTT
-	-	TRBJ1-3	TRBV3-1/TRBV3-2	CASSQDWGGLSSGNTIYF	TGTGCCAGCAGCCAAGATTGGGGGGGGCTCAGCTCTGGAAACACCATATATTTT
TRBD1	-	TRBJ2-5	TRBV5-1	CASSPNLDRGIIPPKETQYF	TGCGCCAGCAGCCCAAACCTGGACAGGGGAATCATCCCCCCCAAGGAGACCCAGTACTTC
-	-	TRBJ2-1	TRBV29-1	CSVEGGSKRAYNEQFF	TGCAGCGTTGAAGGGGGGAGTAAGAGAGCCTACAATGAGCAGTTCTTC
-	-	TRBJ2-3	TRBV5-1	CASSEPGGTDTQYF	TGCGCCAGCAGTGAGCCGGGGGGCACAGATACGCAGTATTTT
-	-	TRBJ2-5	TRBV6-1	CASSDRVFMETQYF	TGTGCCAGCAGTGACAGGGTTTTTATGGAGACCCAGTACTTC
-	-	TRBJ1-3	TRBV11-3	CASSFLSSGNTIYF	TGTGCCAGCAGCTTCTTGAGTTCTGGAAACACCATATATTTT
TRBD1	-	TRBJ1-6	TRBV2	CASKGAGRGGSPLHF	TGTGCCAGCAAGGGGGCTGGGAGGGGAGGATCACCCCTCCACTTT
TRBD1	-	TRBJ1-1	TRBV6-2/TRBV6-3	CASSYPGTGDKAFF	TGTGCCAGCAGTTACCCCGGGACAGGGGATAAAGCTTTCTTT
-	-	TRBJ1-3	TRBV30	CAWSVLGNTIYF	TGTGCCTGGAGTGTACTTGGAAACACCATATATTTT
TRBD1	few	TRBJ2-5	TRBV30	CAWSSGGVETQYF	TGTGCCTGGAGTTCAGGGGGCGTGGAGACCCAGTACTTC
TRBD2	-	TRBJ2-3	TRBV5-4	CASSLTSGVTDTQYF	TGTGCCAGCAGCTTGACTAGCGGGGTCACAGATACGCAGTATTTT
-	-	TRBJ2-7	TRBV10-2	CASREAGTKYEQYF	TGCGCCAGCAGGGAAGCCGGGACAAAATACGAGCAGTACTTC
-	few	TRBJ2-2	TRBV2	CASSNQGGTGELFF	TGTGCCAGCAGTAACCAGGGCGGAACCGGGGAGCTGTTTTTT
-	-	TRBJ1-4	TRBV5-8	CASSLGRATNEKLFF	TGTGCCAGCAGCTTGGGACGGGCAACTAATGAAAAACTGTTTTTT
TRBD2	-	TRBJ2-1	TRBV7-2	CASSPHSGKGSYNEQFF	TGTGCCAGCAGCCCACATAGCGGGAAGGGCTCCTACAATGAGCAGTTCTTC
-	-	TRBJ2-7	TRBV11-2	CASSLSRTANYEQYF	TGTGCCAGCAGCTTAAGTCGGACAGCTAACTACGAGCAGTACTTC
-	-	TRBJ1-2	TRBV30	CAFLRRGYEAADGYTF	TGTGCCTTCCTACGGAGGGGTTATGAAGCTGCGGATGGCTACACCTTC